The clone carrying this TCR beta chain was detected a few times. Other DNA sequences in the sample encode the same CDR3. The method was immunoSEQ multiplex PCR; TCRdb's version includes in-frame clones alone and lacks a portion of them. The data hold tens of thousands of clones, with nearly 95% observed a single time. The CDR3 length is 10 residues. Between the trimmed V and J ends, which lost 5 bases and 3 bases, there was a span of 4 bases. Germline V gene sequence: CDR1 DFQATT, CDR2 SNEGSKA (reference sequence). The data derive from a study of technical replicates of blood from a handful of donors.

The chain links TRBV20-1 to TRBJ1-1; D unclear. Sequencing was carried out using T cells isolated from PBMCs. The source of this sequence is a human donor in good health. The CDR3 nucleotides read TGCAGTGCTTCTTACACTGAAGCTTTCTTT. Residues: CSASYTEAFF.